This section outlines one T cell receptor (beta chain) sequence together with its context. Its target is unknown. Using immunoSEQ multiplex PCR, the repertoire was profiled, and TCRdb retains in-frame clones only, with some absent. The sample holds 130,000 or so clones, approximately 95% seen once. This sample was included in a study of T cell responses to AZD1222 COVID-19 vaccine. In germline, CDR1 is SGHTA, CDR2 FQGTGA. Trimming removed 1 base at V and 5 bases at J, with 12 bases between. The CDR3 runs to 15 residues. Study results and caveats: Donors in the cohort were predominantly white British and more often female, and clonal diversity was possibly underestimated. Vaccine-associated CD4 TCRs spanned spike, dominant at 160-218 and 743-854. It was only a handful of AZD1222 recipients who were seropositive at baseline.

The receptor comes from an adult in good health. The chain employs TRBV7-3 and TRBJ2-1; possibly TRBD1 or TRBD2 for D (5 bases each). The sequencing used peripheral blood, collected on day 0 of MenACWY control vaccination. The CDR3 DNA reads as TGTGCCAGCAGCTTAATGTCCGGGACCAACAATGAGCAGTTCTTC. As protein: CASSLMSGTNNEQFF.